This T cell receptor beta chain was identified in a study of CXCR3-negative and CXCR3-positive naive CD8 T cells. Study-wide results and caveats: More hydrophobic TRB CDR3s were found in CXCR3-positive naive cells than in CXCR3-negative naive cells.

Germline-derived CDR1 and CDR2 are LGHNA and YNFKEQ. CDR3 size: 15 residues. The TRB libraries of cDNA were built by UMI-labeled 5' RACE. Reprocessing the 5' RACE reads, TCRdb reports a single entry for every CDR3 protein and omits DNA. This sample contains under 75,000 distinct CDR3 sequences. With regard to this clonotype: The antigen is not known.

The V call is TRBV4-2, the J call TRBJ2-1; without DNA, the TCRdb call of TRBD1 cannot be checked. Sequences were obtained from naive CXCR3+ CD8+ T cells from blood. Noted subset: CD45RO-CCR7+CD27+CD95- naive CD8+ T cells expressing CXCR3 (TNR3+). The clonotype was recovered from a human donor in good health. Some clones in this sample may be carry-over from other donors' samples. CDR3 loop: CASSQEQGANYEQFF.